This T cell receptor (beta chain) was retrieved from a study of blood T cell repertoires in COVID-19 (dated by TCRdb to 2019 to 2021). For the wider study: Samples covering the acute and convalescent phases of COVID-19 were provided by collaborators in the United States, Italy and Spain. The material from the prospective study consisted of cDNA or gDNA derived from T cells, B-cell-depleted T cells, or PBMCs. Subjects who had been exposed to COVID-19, were actively infected with it, or had recovered from it provided the deeply sampled blood TCRbeta repertoires that made up the dataset. A freely available public database, intended as a resource for researchers studying the immune response to SARS-CoV-2, is where the repertoires were released. The samples were drawn from the first 160 participants of the ongoing ImmuneRACE study and from over a thousand subjects provided by 6 global collaborators. A de-identified subject ID, COVID-19 status, age in years and sex were almost always included in the sample metadata. Where available, HLA class I and class II types were taken from metadata supplied by the sample provider and were not determined by assay-based typing. Study-wide conclusions, independent of this receptor: Clinical and demographic metadata were provided uncurated, with the amount varying by source and participant.

Each collaborating institution followed its own protocols to collect whole blood in K2EDTA tubes. For TCRbeta analysis, collaborators shipped samples as frozen whole blood, isolated PBMCs, or DNA extracted from either of those sample types. The CDR3 goes from the cysteine to the phenylalanine over 15 residues. The sequence is cut down to CDR3 DNA, 45 bases in frame from base 1. As encoded in the germline V gene, CDR1 is KGHSH while CDR2 is LQKENI. Trimming takes 1 base from V and 7 bases from J, and the germline ends sit 14 bases apart. The immunoSEQ Assay, a bias-controlled multiplex PCR, was used to amplify TCRbeta CDR3 regions from genomic DNA. In the authors' own workflow: The number of nucleated cells in each sample was estimated by amplification of reference gene primers within the assay. Sequence reads were collapsed and filtered to measure the absolute abundance of every unique TCRbeta CDR3 rearrangement. For each sample, productive Simpson clonality was calculated by taking the square root of Simpson's diversity index across productive rearrangements. TCRdb's version of the immuneACCESS table is confined to in-frame rearrangements and falls short of the full clone set. An unresolved V gene accounts for under half of the shortfall where checked; the remainder is of unknown origin. D and trimming were read from the DNA, whereas the V and J calls and clone size are those reported in that table. For this sample there are a few hundred thousand clones; roughly 84% appear just once. Together, the top ten hold 1% of the sample.

In regard to this clone: Which antigen it targets is not known. The sample holds no much larger clone one base away, and base qualities are not on file.

The chain couples TRBV18 to TRBJ2-1; matching of 6 bases hints at TRBD2 as the D gene. The TCR comes from a man between 50 and 59 years old with active or convalescent COVID-19. Sequencing was carried out using peripheral blood. The CDR3 region reads CASSPRDSQSNEQFF. The sequence in DNA is TGTGCCAGCTCACCACGGGACTCCCAATCGAATGAGCAGTTCTTC.